The rows below give T cell receptor beta chains drawn from one sample of a study of T cell responses to AZD1222 COVID-19 vaccine. Assay used: immunoSEQ multiplex PCR; TCRdb lists only in-frame clones, some missing. The sample lists roughly 150,000 clones, roughly 94% seen once, with around 1% in the top ten. The sample in question was peripheral blood, obtained 28 days after the second AZD1222 dose. These receptors were obtained from an adult who received the AZD1222 COVID-19 vaccine. Both conserved end residues are part of each CDR3. The D gene is left open where the match is weak. Clone size is not always given. Where it is, it says once, few, many or a class for expanded clones.

V	J	size	D	CDR3	DNA
TRBV15	TRBJ1-2	NA	TRBD1	CATSRGTGGNYGYTF	TGTGCCACCAGCAGAGGGACAGGGGGAAACTATGGCTACACCTTC
TRBV29-1	TRBJ1-1	once	NA	CSVAQKVMNTEAFF	TGCAGCGTTGCGCAGAAGGTCATGAACACTGAAGCTTTCTTT
TRBV11-2	TRBJ1-2	NA	NA	CASSLFRIGEISVGYTF	TGTGCCAGCAGCTTATTCCGGATCGGGGAAATTTCGGTTGGCTACACCTTC
TRBV27	TRBJ1-2	once	NA	CASSLSPGSANGYTF	TGTGCCAGCAGTTTATCCCCAGGGTCAGCGAATGGCTACACCTTC
TRBV5-6	TRBJ1-2	NA	NA	CASSLGVQGDNYGYTF	TGTGCCAGCAGCTTGGGGGTTCAGGGTGATAACTATGGCTACACCTTC
TRBV12-3/TRBV12-4	TRBJ2-1	NA	NA	CASRLYNEQFF	TGTGCCAGCAGACTATACAATGAGCAGTTCTTC
TRBV6-5	TRBJ1-1	NA	NA	CASSSGRLYTEAFF	TGTGCCAGCAGTTCCGGCAGACTTTACACTGAAGCTTTCTTT
TRBV7-6	TRBJ2-1	NA	NA	CASSPNAGLYNEQFF	TGTGCCAGCAGCCCCAACGCGGGGCTCTACAATGAGCAGTTCTTC
TRBV18	TRBJ2-1	NA	NA	CASSPPTGSSYNEQFF	TGTGCCAGCTCTCCTCCGACAGGAAGCTCCTACAATGAGCAGTTCTTC
TRBV12-5	TRBJ1-5	few	NA	CASGLRDQPQHF	TGTGCTAGTGGTTTGCGAGACCAGCCCCAGCATTTT
TRBV28	TRBJ2-7	NA	NA	CASSASTSSYEQYF	TGTGCCAGCAGTGCATCAACCAGCTCCTACGAGCAGTACTTC
TRBV2	TRBJ2-1	NA	TRBD1	CASSAGQEYNEQFF	TGTGCCAGCAGTGCGGGACAGGAGTACAATGAGCAGTTCTTC
TRBV7-9	TRBJ1-4	NA	NA	CASSQTTATNEKLFF	TGTGCCAGCAGCCAGACGACAGCAACTAATGAAAAACTGTTTTTT
TRBV6-6	TRBJ2-7	NA	NA	CASRIGALYEQYF	TGTGCCAGCAGGATAGGCGCTCTCTACGAGCAGTACTTC
TRBV2	TRBJ1-5	NA	NA	CASSVGMKTFDQPQHF	TGTGCCAGCAGCGTAGGTATGAAGACCTTCGATCAGCCCCAGCATTTT
TRBV19	TRBJ1-5	NA	NA	CASSRVRGTSQPQHF	TGTGCCAGTAGTCGGGTGAGGGGGACCAGCCAGCCCCAGCATTTT
TRBV9	TRBJ2-1	NA	NA	CATSTGTLGEQFF	TGTGCCACCTCCACGGGGACCCTTGGAGAGCAGTTCTTC
TRBV7-6	TRBJ2-1	few	NA	CASSQTVGEQFF	TGTGCCAGCAGCCAGACCGTGGGTGAGCAGTTCTTC
TRBV9	TRBJ2-1	NA	NA	CASSVEGVGSYNEQFF	TGTGCCAGCAGCGTAGAGGGTGTCGGCTCCTACAATGAGCAGTTCTTC
TRBV11-2	TRBJ2-5	NA	NA	CASSRQAGSGETQYF	TGTGCCAGCAGCCGACAGGCAGGATCGGGAGAGACCCAGTACTTC
TRBV6-1	TRBJ1-5	NA	NA	CASSEDRAQPQHF	TGTGCCAGCAGTGAAGACAGGGCCCAGCCCCAGCATTTT
TRBV18	TRBJ1-4	NA	TRBD1	CASSPGTVGNEKLFF	TGTGCCAGCTCACCTGGGACAGTCGGGAATGAAAAACTGTTTTTT
TRBV9	TRBJ2-2	NA	TRBD1	CASSPGQGYTGELFF	TGTGCCAGCAGCCCCGGACAGGGTTACACCGGGGAGCTGTTTTTT
TRBV6-5	TRBJ1-2	NA	NA	CASRPAGNYGYTF	TGTGCCAGCAGACCGGCGGGGAACTATGGCTACACCTTC